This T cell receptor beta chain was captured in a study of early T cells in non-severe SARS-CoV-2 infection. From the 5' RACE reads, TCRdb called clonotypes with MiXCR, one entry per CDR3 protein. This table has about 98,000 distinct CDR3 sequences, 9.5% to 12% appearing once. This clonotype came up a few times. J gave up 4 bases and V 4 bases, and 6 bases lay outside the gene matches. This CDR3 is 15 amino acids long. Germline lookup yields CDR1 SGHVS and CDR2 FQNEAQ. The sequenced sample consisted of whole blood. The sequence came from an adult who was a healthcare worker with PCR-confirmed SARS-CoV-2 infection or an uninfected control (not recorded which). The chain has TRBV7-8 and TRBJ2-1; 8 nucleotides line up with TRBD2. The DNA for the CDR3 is TGTGCCAGCAGCTGGTCGGCGGGGGGTTACAATGAGCAGTTCTTC. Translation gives CASSWSAGGYNEQFF.